The clone carrying this TCR beta chain occurred a few times. The data belong to a study of blood T cell repertoires in COVID-19. Across the study: T cells, B-cell-depleted T cells, or PBMCs provided the cDNA or gDNA that served as material.

The CDR3 totals 11 residues. Per the germline V gene, CDR1 is MDHEN and CDR2 is SYDVKM. The repertoire was sequenced with immunoSEQ multiplex PCR; TCRdb's copy has only in-frame clones and lacks some. The sample has hundreds of thousands of clones, about four fifths seen once. The chain employs TRBV28 and TRBJ2-7, with D tentatively TRBD1 (6 bases). The TCR originated in a woman older than 75 with acute or convalescent COVID-19. The specimen sequenced was peripheral blood. The CDR3 here is CALRDNYEQYF. CDR3 DNA sequence: TGTGCTCTCCGGGACAACTACGAGCAGTACTTC.